This T cell receptor (beta chain) was retrieved from a study of spatial heterogeneity in lung cancer. Each CDR3 protein is one row after TCRdb ran MiXCR on the 5' RACE reads. Here the sample spans about 21,000 distinct CDR3 sequences, 4.5% to 5.5% being singletons. The sample's time point: sample taken at primary tumor resection. This clonotype was recorded many times. Its antigen is still unknown. V was trimmed by 5 bases and J by 5 bases, leaving 16 bases between them. Germline V gene lookup returns CDR1 SGHTA and CDR2 FQGNSA. This CDR3 comprises 15 residues. Study findings and constraints: Circulating ubiquitous expanded tumor TCRs were observed more frequently at resection than at follow-up.

This specimen was PBMCs, taken at surgery. This receptor was identified in a male donor with early-stage non-small cell lung cancer. The V call is TRBV7-2, the J call TRBJ2-1; perhaps TRBD2 as D (6 bases). The CDR3 loop is CASSRGGSGNNEQFF. DNA of the CDR3: TGTGCCAGCAGCCGTGGGGGGAGCGGCAACAATGAGCAGTTCTTC.